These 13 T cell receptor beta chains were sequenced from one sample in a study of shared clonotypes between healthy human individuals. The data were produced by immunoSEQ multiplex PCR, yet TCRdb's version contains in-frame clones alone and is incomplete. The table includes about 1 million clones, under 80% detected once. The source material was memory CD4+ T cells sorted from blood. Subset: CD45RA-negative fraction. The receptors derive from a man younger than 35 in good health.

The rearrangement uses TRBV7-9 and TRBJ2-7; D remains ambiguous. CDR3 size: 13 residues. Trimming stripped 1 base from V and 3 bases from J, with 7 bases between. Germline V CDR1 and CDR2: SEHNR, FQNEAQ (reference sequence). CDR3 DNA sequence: TGTGCCAGCAGCTTAGTGTGGGGCTACGAGCAGTACTTC. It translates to CASSLVWGYEQYF.

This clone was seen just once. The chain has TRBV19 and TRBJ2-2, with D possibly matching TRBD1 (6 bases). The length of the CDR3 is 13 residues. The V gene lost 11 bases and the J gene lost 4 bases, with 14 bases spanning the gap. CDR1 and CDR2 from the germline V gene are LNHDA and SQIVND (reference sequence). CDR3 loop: CASKWGLTGELFF. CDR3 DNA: TGTGCCTCTAAGTGGGGGCTCACCGGGGAGCTGTTTTTT.

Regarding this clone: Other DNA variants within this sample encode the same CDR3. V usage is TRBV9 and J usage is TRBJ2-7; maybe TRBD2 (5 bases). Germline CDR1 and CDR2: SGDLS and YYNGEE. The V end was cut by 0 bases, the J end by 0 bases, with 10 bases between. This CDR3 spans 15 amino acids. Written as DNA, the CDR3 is TGTGCCAGCAGCGTAGCCCCGGGGAGCTCCTACGAGCAGTACTTC. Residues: CASSVAPGSSYEQYF.

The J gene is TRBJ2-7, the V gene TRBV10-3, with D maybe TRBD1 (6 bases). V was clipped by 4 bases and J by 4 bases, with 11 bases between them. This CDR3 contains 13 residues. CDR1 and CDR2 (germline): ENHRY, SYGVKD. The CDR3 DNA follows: TGTGCCATCAGTGTAAACAGGGAGTACGAGCAGTACTTC. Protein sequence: CAISVNREYEQYF.

DNA for the CDR3: TGCGCCAGCAGCCAAGATTTCGTTCGGGAGCAGTTCTTC. This codes for CASSQDFVREQFF. The chain joins TRBV4-3 to TRBJ2-1; D gene ambiguous. Germline CDR1 reads LGHNA; CDR2 reads YSLEER. Trimming stripped 0 bases from V and 10 bases from J, with 10 bases between. There are 13 residues in the CDR3.

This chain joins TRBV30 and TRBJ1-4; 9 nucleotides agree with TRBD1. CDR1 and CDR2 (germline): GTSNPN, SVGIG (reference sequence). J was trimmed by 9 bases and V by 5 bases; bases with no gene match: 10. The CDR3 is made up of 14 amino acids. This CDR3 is CAWASTGGSQKLFF. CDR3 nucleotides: TGTGCCTGGGCCTCGACAGGGGGATCACAAAAACTGTTTTTT.

For the CDR3, the DNA is TGTGCCAGCAGTCTGACAGGGGGGGGCAACTATGGCTACACCTTC. Its protein is CASSLTGGGNYGYTF. This chain uses TRBV6-5 with TRBJ1-2; 9 bases agree with TRBD1. Germline V gives CDR1 MNHEY, CDR2 SVGAGI. Trimming took 5 bases from V and 2 from J; bases not matched to a gene: 6. The CDR3 runs to 15 residues.

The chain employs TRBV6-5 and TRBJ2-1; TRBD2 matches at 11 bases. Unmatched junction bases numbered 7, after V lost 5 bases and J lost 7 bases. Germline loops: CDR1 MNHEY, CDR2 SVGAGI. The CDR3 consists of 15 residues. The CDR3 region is CASSTSGGPWNEQFF. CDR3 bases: TGTGCCAGCAGTACTAGCGGGGGCCCCTGGAATGAGCAGTTCTTC.

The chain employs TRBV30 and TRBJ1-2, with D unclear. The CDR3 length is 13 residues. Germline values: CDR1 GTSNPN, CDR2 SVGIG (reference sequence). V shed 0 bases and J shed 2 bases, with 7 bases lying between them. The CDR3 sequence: CAWSVPRNYGYTF. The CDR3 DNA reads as TGTGCCTGGAGTGTACCCAGGAACTATGGCTACACCTTC.

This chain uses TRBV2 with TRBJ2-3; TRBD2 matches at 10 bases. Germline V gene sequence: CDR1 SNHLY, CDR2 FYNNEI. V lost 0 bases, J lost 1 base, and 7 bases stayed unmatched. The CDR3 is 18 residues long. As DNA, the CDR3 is TGTGCCAGCAGTGAAGCCGTACTAGCGGGGCCGGGCACAGATACGCAGTATTTT. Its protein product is CASSEAVLAGPGTDTQYF. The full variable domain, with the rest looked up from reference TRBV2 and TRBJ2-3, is EPEVTQTPSHQVTQMGQEVILRCVPISNHLYFYWYRQILGQKVEFLVSFYNNEISEKSEIFDDQFSVERPDGSNFTLKIRSTKLEDSAMYFCASSEAVLAGPGTDTQYFGPGTRLTVL.

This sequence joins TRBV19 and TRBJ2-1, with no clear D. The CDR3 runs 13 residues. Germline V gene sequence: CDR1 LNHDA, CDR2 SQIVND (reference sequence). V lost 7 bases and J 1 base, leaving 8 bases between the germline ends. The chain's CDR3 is CASTGLSYNEQFF. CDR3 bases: TGTGCCAGTACGGGCCTTTCCTACAATGAGCAGTTCTTC.

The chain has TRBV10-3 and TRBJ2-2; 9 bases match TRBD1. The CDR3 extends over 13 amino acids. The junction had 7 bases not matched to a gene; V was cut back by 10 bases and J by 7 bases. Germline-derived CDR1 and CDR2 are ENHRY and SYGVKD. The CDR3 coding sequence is TGTGCCACCGGGACAGGGATGCACGGGGAGCTGTTTTTT. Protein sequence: CATGTGMHGELFF.

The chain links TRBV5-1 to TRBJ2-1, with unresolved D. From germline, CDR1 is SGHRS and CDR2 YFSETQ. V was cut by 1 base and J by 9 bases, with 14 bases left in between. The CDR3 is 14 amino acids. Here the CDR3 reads CASSLYSASLEQFF. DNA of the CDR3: TGCGCCAGCAGCTTGTATTCAGCCTCTCTTGAGCAGTTCTTC.